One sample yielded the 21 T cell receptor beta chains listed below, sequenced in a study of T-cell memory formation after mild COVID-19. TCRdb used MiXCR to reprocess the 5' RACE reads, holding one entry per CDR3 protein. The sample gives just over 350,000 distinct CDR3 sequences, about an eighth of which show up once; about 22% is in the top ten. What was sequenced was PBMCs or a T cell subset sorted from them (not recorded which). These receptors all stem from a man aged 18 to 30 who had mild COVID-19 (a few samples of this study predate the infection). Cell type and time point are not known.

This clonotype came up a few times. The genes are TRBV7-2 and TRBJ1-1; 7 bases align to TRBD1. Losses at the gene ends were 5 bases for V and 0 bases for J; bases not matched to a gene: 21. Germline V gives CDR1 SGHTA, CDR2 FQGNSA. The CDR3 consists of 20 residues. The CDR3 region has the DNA TGTGCCAGCAGCCCAAGGCCTTACAGGGGACGGAAGGGGATGAACACTGAAGCTTTCTTT. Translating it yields CASSPRPYRGRKGMNTEAFF.

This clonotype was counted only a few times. The CDR3 region is CAWSGTGPSGANVLTF. CDR3 nucleotides: TGTGCCTGGTCCGGGACAGGGCCCTCTGGGGCCAACGTCCTGACTTTC. This sequence joins TRBV30 and TRBJ2-6, with TRBD1 matching 9 bases. Looked up from germline, CDR1 is GTSNPN and CDR2 is SVGIG (reference sequence). The J segment lost 0 bases and the V segment lost 5 bases, leaving 5 bases of the junction unmatched. The CDR3 runs to 16 residues.

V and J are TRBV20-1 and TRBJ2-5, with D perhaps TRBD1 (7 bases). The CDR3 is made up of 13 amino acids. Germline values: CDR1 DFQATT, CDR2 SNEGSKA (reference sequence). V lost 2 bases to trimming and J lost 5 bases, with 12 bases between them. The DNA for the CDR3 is TGCAGTGCTAGACGGGCAGGGGGGGAGACCCAGTACTTC. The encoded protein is CSARRAGGETQYF.

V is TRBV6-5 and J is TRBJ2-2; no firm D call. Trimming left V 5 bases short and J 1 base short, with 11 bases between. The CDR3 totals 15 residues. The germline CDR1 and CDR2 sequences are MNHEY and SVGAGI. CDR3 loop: CASSRNPENTGELFF. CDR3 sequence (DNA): TGTGCCAGCAGTCGTAATCCCGAGAACACCGGGGAGCTGTTTTTT.

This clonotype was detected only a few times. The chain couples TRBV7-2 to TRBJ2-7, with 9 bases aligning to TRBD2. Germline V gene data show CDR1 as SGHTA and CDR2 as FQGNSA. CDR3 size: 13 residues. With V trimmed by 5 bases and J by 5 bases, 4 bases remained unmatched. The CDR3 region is CASSPVAGDEQYV. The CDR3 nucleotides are TGTGCCAGCAGCCCCGTAGCGGGGGACGAGCAGTACGTC.

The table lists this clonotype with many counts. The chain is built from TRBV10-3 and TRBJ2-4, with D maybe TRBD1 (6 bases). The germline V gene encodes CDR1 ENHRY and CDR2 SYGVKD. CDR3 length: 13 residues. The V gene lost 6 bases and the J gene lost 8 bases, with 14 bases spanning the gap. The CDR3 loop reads CAIRGAASDIQYF. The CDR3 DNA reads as TGTGCCATCAGGGGGGCGGCTTCGGACATTCAGTACTTC.

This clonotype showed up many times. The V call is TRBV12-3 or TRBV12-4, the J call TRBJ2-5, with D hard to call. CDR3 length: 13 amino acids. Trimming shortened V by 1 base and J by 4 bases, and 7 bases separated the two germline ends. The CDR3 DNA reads TGTGCCAGCAGTTTAGTTTCCGGAGAGACCCAGTACTTC. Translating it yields CASSLVSGETQYF.

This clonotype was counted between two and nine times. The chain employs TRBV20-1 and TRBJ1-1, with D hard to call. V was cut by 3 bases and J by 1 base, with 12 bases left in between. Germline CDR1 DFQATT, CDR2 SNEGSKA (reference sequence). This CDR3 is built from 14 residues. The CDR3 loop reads CSARVSGRNTEAFF. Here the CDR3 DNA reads TGCAGTGCTAGGGTCTCCGGGAGGAACACTGAAGCTTTCTTT.

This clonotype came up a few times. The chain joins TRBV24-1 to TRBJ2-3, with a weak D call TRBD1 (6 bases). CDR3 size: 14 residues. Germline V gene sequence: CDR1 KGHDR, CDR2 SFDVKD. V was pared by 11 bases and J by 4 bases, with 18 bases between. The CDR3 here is CAITGTQPADTQYF. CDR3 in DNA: TGTGCCATCACCGGGACACAGCCAGCAGATACGCAGTATTTT.

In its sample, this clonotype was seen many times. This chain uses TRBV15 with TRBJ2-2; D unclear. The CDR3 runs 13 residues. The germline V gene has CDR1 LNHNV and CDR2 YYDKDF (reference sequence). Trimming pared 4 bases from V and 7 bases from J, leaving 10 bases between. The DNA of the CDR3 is TGTGCCACCAGCAACCTGGTAAACGGGGAGCTGTTTTTT. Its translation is CATSNLVNGELFF.

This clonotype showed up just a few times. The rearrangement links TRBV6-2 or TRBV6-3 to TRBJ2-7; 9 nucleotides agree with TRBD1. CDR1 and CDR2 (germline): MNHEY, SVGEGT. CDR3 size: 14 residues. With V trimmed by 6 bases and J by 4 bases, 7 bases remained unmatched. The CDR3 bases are TGTGCCAGCAGAACCGGGACAGGGATGTACGAGCAGTACTTC. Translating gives CASRTGTGMYEQYF.

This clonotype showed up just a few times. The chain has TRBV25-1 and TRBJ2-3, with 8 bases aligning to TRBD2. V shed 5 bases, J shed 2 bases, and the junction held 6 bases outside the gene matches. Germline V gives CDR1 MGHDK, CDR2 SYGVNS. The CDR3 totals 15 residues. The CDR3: CASSRTSGNTDTQYF. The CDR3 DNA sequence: TGTGCCAGCAGTCGAACTAGCGGTAACACAGATACGCAGTATTTT.

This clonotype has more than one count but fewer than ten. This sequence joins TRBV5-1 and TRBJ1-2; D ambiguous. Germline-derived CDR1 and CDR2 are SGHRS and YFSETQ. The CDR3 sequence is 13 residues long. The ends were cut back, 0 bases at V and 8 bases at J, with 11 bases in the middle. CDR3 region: CASSLDPVRGYTF. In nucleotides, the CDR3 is TGCGCCAGCAGCTTGGACCCGGTACGGGGCTACACCTTC. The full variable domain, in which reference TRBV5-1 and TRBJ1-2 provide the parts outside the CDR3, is KAGVTQTPRYLIKTRGQQVTLSCSPISGHRSVSWYQQTPGQGLQFLFEYFSETQRNKGNFPGRFSGRQFSNSRSEMNVSTLELGDSALYLCASSLDPVRGYTFGSGTRLTVV.

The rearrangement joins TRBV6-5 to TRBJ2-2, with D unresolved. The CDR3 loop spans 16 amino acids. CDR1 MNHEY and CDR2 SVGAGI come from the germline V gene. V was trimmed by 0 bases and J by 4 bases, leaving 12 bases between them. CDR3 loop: CASSYSASWLTGELFF. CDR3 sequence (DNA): TGTGCCAGCAGTTACTCGGCAAGCTGGCTCACCGGGGAGCTGTTTTTT.

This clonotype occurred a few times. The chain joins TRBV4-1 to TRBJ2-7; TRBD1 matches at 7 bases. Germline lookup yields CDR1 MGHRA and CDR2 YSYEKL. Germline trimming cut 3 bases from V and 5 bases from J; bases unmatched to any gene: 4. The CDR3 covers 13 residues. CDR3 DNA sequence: TGCGCCAGCAGCCAGGCGGACAGGAACGAGCAGTACGTC. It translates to CASSQADRNEQYV.

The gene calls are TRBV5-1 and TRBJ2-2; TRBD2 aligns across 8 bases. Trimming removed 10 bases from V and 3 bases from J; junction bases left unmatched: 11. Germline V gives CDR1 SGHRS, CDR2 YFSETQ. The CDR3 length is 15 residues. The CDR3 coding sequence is TGCGCCTCCAGGCGGGGAGCGGGGGACACCGGGGAGCTGTTTTTT. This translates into CASRRGAGDTGELFF.

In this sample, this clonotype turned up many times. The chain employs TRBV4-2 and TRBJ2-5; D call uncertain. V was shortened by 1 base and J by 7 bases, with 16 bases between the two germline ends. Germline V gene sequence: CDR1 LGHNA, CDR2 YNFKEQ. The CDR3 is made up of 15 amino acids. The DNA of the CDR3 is TGTGCCAGCAGCCAAGGGGGTGGTATGATCGTGACCCAGTACTTC. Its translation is CASSQGGGMIVTQYF.

The CDR3 sequence is CASSQEGIRRLNTGELFF. CDR3 in DNA: TGCGCCAGCAGCCAAGAGGGGATCAGGAGATTGAACACCGGGGAGCTGTTTTTT. The chain links TRBV4-3 to TRBJ2-2; D gene ambiguous. Germline values: CDR1 LGHNA, CDR2 YSLEER. The CDR3 sequence is 18 residues long. V was cut by 0 bases and J by 1 base, with 15 bases left in between.

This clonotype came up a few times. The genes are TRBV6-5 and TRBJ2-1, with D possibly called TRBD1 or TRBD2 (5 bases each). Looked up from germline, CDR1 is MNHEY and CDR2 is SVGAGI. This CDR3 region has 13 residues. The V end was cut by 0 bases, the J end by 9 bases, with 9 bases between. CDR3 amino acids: CASSYSGTAEQFF. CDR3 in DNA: TGTGCCAGCAGTTACTCCGGGACGGCTGAGCAGTTCTTC.

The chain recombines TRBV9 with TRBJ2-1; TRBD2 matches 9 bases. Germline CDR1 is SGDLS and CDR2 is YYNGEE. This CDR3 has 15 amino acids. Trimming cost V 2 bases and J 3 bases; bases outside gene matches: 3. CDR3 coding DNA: TGTGCCAGCAGCGTTGCGCGGGGGGGCTACAATGAGCAGTTCTTC. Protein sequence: CASSVARGGYNEQFF.

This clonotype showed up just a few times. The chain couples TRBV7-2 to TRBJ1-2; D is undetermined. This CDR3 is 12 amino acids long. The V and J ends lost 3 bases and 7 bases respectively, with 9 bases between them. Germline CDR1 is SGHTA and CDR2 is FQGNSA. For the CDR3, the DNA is TGTGCCAGCAGCTTTTGGGGAGGTGGCTACACCTTC. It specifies CASSFWGGGYTF.